This T cell receptor beta chain came from a study of CD8+CD57+ T cells in acquired aplastic anemia. The template used for profiling TCR beta VDJ and CDR3 was genomic DNA. TCRdb re-called the reads with MiXCR, one entry per CDR3 protein. This table has about 270,000 distinct CDR3 sequences, 50% to 70% appearing once. V lost 5 bases, J lost 6 bases, and 6 bases stayed unmatched. This CDR3 is built from 13 residues. CDR1 is SGHVS and CDR2 is FQNEAQ in the germline V gene. The sample holds many counts of this clonotype. The gene calls are TRBV7-8 and TRBJ2-7, with 8 bases matching TRBD1. Material: sorted CD4+, CD8+, or CD8+CD57+ T cells (not recorded which) from PBMCs. The receptor's source is a human donor with severe aplastic anemia or a healthy control (not recorded which). CDR3 sequence (DNA): TGTGCCAGCAGCGAAAATACAGGGGGCGAGCAGTACTTC. Translation gives CASSENTGGEQYF.